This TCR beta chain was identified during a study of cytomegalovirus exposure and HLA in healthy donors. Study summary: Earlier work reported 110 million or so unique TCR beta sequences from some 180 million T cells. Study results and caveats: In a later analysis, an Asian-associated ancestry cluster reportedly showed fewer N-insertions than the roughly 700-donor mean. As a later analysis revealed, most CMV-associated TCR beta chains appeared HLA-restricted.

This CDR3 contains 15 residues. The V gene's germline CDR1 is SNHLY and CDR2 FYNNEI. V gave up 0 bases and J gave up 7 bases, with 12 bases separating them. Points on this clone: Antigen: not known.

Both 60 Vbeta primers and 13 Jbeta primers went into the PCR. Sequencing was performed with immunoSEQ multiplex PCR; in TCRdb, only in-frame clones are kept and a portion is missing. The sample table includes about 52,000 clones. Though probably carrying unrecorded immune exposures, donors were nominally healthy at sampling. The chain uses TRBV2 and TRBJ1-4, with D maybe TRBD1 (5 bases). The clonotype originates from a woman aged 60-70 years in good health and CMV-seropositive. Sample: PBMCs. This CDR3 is CASSEARDGGEKLFF. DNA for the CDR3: TGTGCCAGCAGTGAAGCAAGGGACGGGGGTGAAAAACTGTTTTTT.